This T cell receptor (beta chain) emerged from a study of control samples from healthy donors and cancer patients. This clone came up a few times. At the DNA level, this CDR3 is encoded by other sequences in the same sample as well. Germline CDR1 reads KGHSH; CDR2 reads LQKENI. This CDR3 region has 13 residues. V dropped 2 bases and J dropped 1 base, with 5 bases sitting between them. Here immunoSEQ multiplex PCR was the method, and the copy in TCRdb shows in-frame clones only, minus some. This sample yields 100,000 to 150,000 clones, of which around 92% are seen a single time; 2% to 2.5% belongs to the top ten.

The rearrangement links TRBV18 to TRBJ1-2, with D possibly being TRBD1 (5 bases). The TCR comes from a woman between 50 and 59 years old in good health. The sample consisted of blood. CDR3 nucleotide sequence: TGTGCCAGCTCACCAGACAGTAACTATGGCTACACCTTC. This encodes CASSPDSNYGYTF.